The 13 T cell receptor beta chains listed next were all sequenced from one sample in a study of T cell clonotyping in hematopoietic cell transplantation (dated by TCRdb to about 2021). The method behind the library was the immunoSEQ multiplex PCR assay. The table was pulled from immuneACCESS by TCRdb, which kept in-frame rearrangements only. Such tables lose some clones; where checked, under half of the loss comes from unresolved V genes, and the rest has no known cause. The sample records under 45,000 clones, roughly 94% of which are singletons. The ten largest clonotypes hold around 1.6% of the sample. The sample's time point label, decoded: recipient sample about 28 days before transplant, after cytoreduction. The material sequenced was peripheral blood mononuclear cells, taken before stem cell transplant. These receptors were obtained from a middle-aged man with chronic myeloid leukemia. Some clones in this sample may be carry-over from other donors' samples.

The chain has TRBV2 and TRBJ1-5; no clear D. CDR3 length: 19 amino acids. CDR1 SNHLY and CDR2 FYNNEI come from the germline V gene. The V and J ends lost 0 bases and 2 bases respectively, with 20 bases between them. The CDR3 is CASSEAISGRIVGNQPQHF. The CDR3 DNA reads TGTGCCAGCAGTGAAGCTATCTCCGGACGGATAGTCGGCAATCAGCCCCAGCATTTT.

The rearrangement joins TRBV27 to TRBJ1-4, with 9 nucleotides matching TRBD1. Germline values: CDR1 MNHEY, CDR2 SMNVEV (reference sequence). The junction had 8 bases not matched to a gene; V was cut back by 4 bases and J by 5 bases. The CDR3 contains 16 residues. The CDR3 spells CASSSLPGQGNEKLFF. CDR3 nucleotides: TGTGCCAGCAGTTCATTACCGGGACAGGGAAATGAAAAACTGTTTTTT.

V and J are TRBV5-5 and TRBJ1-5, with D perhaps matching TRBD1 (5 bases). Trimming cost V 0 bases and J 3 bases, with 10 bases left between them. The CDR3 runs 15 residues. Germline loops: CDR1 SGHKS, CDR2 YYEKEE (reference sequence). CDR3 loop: CASSLVWDLNQPQHF. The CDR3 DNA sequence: TGTGCCAGCAGCTTGGTGTGGGACCTCAATCAGCCCCAGCATTTT.

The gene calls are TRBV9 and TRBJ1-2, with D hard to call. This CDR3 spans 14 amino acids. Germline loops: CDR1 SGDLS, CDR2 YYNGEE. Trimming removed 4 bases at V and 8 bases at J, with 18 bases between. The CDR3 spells CASSSWDDVPGYTF. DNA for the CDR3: TGTGCCAGCAGCTCATGGGATGACGTGCCGGGCTACACCTTC.

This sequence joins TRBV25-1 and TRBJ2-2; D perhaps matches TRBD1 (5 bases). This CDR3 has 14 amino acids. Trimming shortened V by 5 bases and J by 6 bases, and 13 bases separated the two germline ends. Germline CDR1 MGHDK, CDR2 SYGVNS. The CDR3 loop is CASSFAGKAGELFF. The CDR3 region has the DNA TGTGCCAGCAGTTTTGCAGGGAAGGCCGGGGAGCTGTTTTTT.

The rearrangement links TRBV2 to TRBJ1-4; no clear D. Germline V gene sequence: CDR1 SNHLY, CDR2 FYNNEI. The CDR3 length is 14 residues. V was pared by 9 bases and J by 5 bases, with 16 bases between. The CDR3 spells CARQSRAANEKLFF. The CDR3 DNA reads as TGTGCCAGACAGAGTAGGGCAGCAAATGAAAAACTGTTTTTT.

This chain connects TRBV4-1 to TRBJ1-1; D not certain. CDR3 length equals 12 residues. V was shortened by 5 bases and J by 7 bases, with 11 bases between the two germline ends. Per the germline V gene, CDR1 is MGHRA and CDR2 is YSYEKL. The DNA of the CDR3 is TGCGCCAGCAGCACTCGACAAGGTGAAGCTTTCTTT. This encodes CASSTRQGEAFF.

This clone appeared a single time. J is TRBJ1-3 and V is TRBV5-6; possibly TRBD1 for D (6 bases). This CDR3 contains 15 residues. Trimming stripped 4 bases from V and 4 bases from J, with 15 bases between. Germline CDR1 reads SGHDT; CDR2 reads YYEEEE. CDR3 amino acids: CASSTVRTAGNTIYF. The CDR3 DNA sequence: TGTGCCAGCAGCACCGTTAGGACAGCAGGAAACACCATATATTTT. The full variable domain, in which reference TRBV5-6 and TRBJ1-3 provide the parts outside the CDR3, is DAGVTQSPTHLIKTRGQQVTLRCSPKSGHDTVSWYQQALGQGPQFIFQYYEEEERQRGNFPDRFSGHQFPNYSSELNVNALLLGDSALYLCASSTVRTAGNTIYFGEGSWLTVV.

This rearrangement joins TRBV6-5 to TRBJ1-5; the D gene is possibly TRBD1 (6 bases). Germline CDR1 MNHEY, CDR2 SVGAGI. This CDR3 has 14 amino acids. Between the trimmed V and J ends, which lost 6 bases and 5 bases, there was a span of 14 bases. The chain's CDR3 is CASRKTGGDQPQHF. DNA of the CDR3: TGTGCCAGCAGGAAGACAGGCGGCGATCAGCCCCAGCATTTT.

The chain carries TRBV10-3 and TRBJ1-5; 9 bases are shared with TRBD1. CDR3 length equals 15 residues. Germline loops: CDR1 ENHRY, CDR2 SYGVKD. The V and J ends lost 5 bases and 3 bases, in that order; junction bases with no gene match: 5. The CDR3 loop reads CAISLDRGSNQPQHF. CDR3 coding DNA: TGTGCCATCAGTCTGGACAGGGGCTCCAATCAGCCCCAGCATTTT.

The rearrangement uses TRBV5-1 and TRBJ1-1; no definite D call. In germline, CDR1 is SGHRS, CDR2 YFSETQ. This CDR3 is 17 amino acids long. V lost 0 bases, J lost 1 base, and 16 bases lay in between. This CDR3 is CASSLGPGEGPNTEAFF. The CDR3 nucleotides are TGCGCCAGCAGCTTGGGGCCAGGTGAGGGCCCGAACACTGAAGCTTTCTTT.

CDR3 sequence (DNA): TGCGCCAGCAGCCGCCGGGATGAGCAGTTCTTC. It is translated as CASSRRDEQFF. The V gene is TRBV5-1, the J gene TRBJ2-1; D is unclear. CDR3 length: 11 amino acids. With 4 bases removed from V and 8 bases from J, the gap between germline ends came to 7 bases. Germline V gene lookup returns CDR1 SGHRS and CDR2 YFSETQ.

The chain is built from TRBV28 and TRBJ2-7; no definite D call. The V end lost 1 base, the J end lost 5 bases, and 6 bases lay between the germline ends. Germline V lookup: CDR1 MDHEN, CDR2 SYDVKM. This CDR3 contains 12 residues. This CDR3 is CASSLFWDEQYF. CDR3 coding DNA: TGTGCCAGCAGTTTATTCTGGGACGAGCAGTACTTC.